The 14 T cell receptor beta chains presented below share a single source sample, sequenced in a study of CD8 T cell repertoires and HIV-1 epitope variants. TCRdb keeps only in-frame clones here, not all; method: immunoSEQ multiplex PCR. The repertoire holds about 5,000 clones, with about 65% as singletons. No antigens are known for them. The sequencing sample was made of cultured CD8+ T cells derived from PBMCs. The source of these receptors is a male donor with HIV.

The chain has TRBV18 and TRBJ2-5; D remains unclear. The CDR3 spans 18 residues. Per germline, CDR1 KGHSH and CDR2 LQKENI. V was shortened by 0 bases and J by 0 bases, with 17 bases between the two germline ends. The CDR3 reads CASSPPQAGPLYQETQYF. Here the CDR3 DNA reads TGTGCCAGCTCACCACCGCAGGCAGGACCGCTTTACCAAGAGACCCAGTACTTC.

V is TRBV23-1 and J is TRBJ1-2, with no clear D. TRBV23-1 is identified as an open reading frame with a role that is uncertain. CDR3 length equals 14 residues. V dropped 1 base and J dropped 1 base, with 7 bases sitting between them. This CDR3 is CASSQWRLNYGYTF. The CDR3 DNA follows: TGCGCCAGCAGTCAATGGAGGCTTAACTATGGCTACACCTTC.

The CDR3 nucleotides are TGTGCCAGCAGTTTGGCGGGGGAAGAACGTTATGGCTACACCTTC. It is translated as CASSLAGEERYGYTF. V and J are TRBV27 and TRBJ1-2; weak D call: TRBD1 (5 bases). V was cut by 3 bases and J by 5 bases, with 16 bases left in between. Looked up from germline, CDR1 is MNHEY and CDR2 is SMNVEV (reference sequence). CDR3 length: 15 amino acids.

This clone was recorded once. As DNA, the CDR3 is TGTGCCAGCAGCTTAGACAGGTTTTTATCACCCCTCCACTTT. Its protein is CASSLDRFLSPLHF. The chain recombines TRBV11-2 with TRBJ1-6, with D unclear. Germline V CDR1 and CDR2: SGHAT, FQNNGV. The CDR3 runs to 14 residues. Trimming cost V 0 bases and J 10 bases, with 10 bases left between them.

This clone was found a few times. The chain carries TRBV9 and TRBJ1-2; D call uncertain. The CDR3 is made up of 11 amino acids. Germline V CDR1 and CDR2: SGDLS, YYNGEE. V was shortened by 5 bases and J by 8 bases, with 10 bases between the two germline ends. The CDR3 nucleotides are TGTGCCAGCAGGGAGATGGGGGGCTACACCTTC. As protein: CASREMGGYTF.

The V and J genes are TRBV6-1 and TRBJ1-1; the D is unclear. Between the trimmed V and J ends, which lost 3 bases and 5 bases, there was a span of 13 bases. The CDR3 spans 14 residues. Germline CDR1 MNHNS, CDR2 SASEGT. CDR3: CASSDRGEGTEAFF. The CDR3 nucleotides are TGTGCCAGCAGTGATCGTGGGGAAGGAACTGAAGCTTTCTTT.

This sequence joins TRBV28 and TRBJ2-1; D assignment may be TRBD1 or TRBD2 (5 bases each). The CDR3 contains 13 residues. Trimming removed 10 bases from V and 6 bases from J, with 16 bases in between. Germline V CDR1 and CDR2: MDHEN, SYDVKM. CDR3 protein: CATAWDVPNEQFF. CDR3 nucleotide sequence: TGTGCCACAGCATGGGACGTCCCCAATGAGCAGTTCTTC.

This chain connects TRBV7-8 to TRBJ1-5; TRBD1 is a possible D gene (6 bases). The germline V gene has CDR1 SGHVS and CDR2 FQNEAQ. This CDR3 has 16 amino acids. V lost 1 base and J lost 1, with 11 bases in between. CDR3 in amino acids: CASSLEPQGSNQPQHF. CDR3 bases: TGTGCCAGCAGCTTAGAACCACAGGGCAGCAATCAGCCCCAGCATTTT. The variable domain in full, with the rest retrieved from reference TRBV7-8 and TRBJ1-5, is GAGVSQSPRYKVAKRGQDVALRCDPISGHVSLFWYQQALGQGPEFLTYFQNEAQLDKSGLPSDRFFAERPEGSVSTLKIQRTQQEDSAVYLCASSLEPQGSNQPQHFGDGTRLSIL.

Sample share makes this clone medium-sized. The rearrangement uses TRBV28 and TRBJ1-2; 10 nucleotides agree with TRBD1. The J segment lost 4 bases and the V segment lost 7 bases, leaving 15 bases of the junction unmatched. The CDR3 extends over 17 amino acids. CDR1 MDHEN and CDR2 SYDVKM come from the germline V gene. The CDR3 nucleotides are TGTGCCAGCACCCCCGGGGACAGGGGACCCTACGGCTATGGCTACACCTTC. As protein: CASTPGDRGPYGYGYTF.

The chain joins TRBV5-1 to TRBJ2-7, with 8 positions matching TRBD2. Germline V gene sequence: CDR1 SGHRS, CDR2 YFSETQ. V was pared by 4 bases and J by 9 bases, with 12 bases of the junction left unmatched. This CDR3 contains 14 residues. The CDR3 protein is CASSTGGPIHGQYF. Here the CDR3 DNA reads TGCGCCAGCAGCACGGGGGGGCCCATTCACGGGCAGTACTTC.

This rearrangement joins TRBV5-4 to TRBJ2-2; no clear D. This CDR3 is 12 amino acids long. Germline CDR1 reads SGHNT; CDR2 reads YYREEE (reference sequence). V lost 4 bases to trimming and J lost 7 bases, with 8 bases between them. This CDR3 reads CASSPPDGELFF. The CDR3 coding sequence is TGTGCCAGCAGCCCCCCTGACGGGGAGCTGTTTTTT.

This clone showed up just a few times. The rearrangement links TRBV28 to TRBJ1-2; D unclear. Germline assignment: CDR1 MDHEN and CDR2 SYDVKM. V dropped 1 base and J dropped 8 bases, with 11 bases sitting between them. This CDR3 is built from 13 residues. The CDR3 DNA reads TGTGCCAGCAGTTTATTGGCCGCAAGAGGCTACACCTTC. Translated: CASSLLAARGYTF.

The chain links TRBV5-6 to TRBJ2-7; TRBD1 is a possible D gene (6 bases). The germline V and J ends were trimmed by 0 bases and 2 bases, with 12 bases remaining between them. Germline CDR1 SGHDT, CDR2 YYEEEE. The CDR3 is 15 residues long. The CDR3 loop is CASSLGGQVAYEQYF. CDR3 in DNA: TGTGCCAGCAGCTTGGGGGGGCAAGTTGCCTACGAGCAGTACTTC.

The chain couples TRBV10-3 to TRBJ2-5; 9 nucleotides agree with TRBD2. The J segment lost 2 bases and the V segment lost 0 bases, leaving 7 bases of the junction unmatched. Germline V gene lookup returns CDR1 ENHRY and CDR2 SYGVKD. The CDR3 extends over 17 amino acids. The CDR3 DNA is TGTGCCATCAGTGAGTCAGAGGCGACTAGCGGACAAGAGACCCAGTACTTC. Encoded protein: CAISESEATSGQETQYF.